These 30 T cell receptor beta chains were all obtained from the same sample, sequenced in a study of blood T cell repertoires in COVID-19. Data came from immunoSEQ multiplex PCR; TCRdb stores just in-frame clones and leaves some out. The sample records over 200,000 clones, approximately 87% being singletons. Sequencing was done on a sample of peripheral blood. These receptors were collected from a woman in her seventies with active or convalescent COVID-19.

The V call is TRBV2, the J call TRBJ2-7; TRBD1 aligns across 10 bases. CDR3 size: 15 residues. Trimming removed 4 bases from V and 4 bases from J; junction bases left unmatched: 7. Germline V gene lookup returns CDR1 SNHLY and CDR2 FYNNEI. CDR3 in DNA: TGTGCCAGCAGTGGGGCGACAGGGGGCAGGTACGAGCAGTACTTC. It encodes CASSGATGGRYEQYF.

The chain combines TRBV18 with TRBJ1-1; 7 bases agree with TRBD1. The CDR3 sequence is 17 residues long. Germline V gene sequence: CDR1 KGHSH, CDR2 LQKENI. V was clipped by 0 bases and J by 4 bases; unmatched bases: 11. The chain's CDR3 is CASSPPQGGPGGTEAFF. For the CDR3, the DNA is TGTGCCAGCTCACCACCGCAGGGGGGACCCGGGGGCACTGAAGCTTTCTTT.

This chain joins TRBV18 and TRBJ2-1; 9 bases are a match to TRBD2. V lost 5 bases to trimming and J lost 5 bases; unmatched junction nucleotides: 7. The CDR3 has 15 amino acids. CDR1 and CDR2 (germline): KGHSH, LQKENI. CDR3 DNA sequence: TGTGCCAGCTCATCCGGGACTAGCCCGAACAATGAGCAGTTCTTC. Protein product: CASSSGTSPNNEQFF.

The chain is built from TRBV6-5 and TRBJ2-7; D is possibly TRBD1 (6 bases). Germline V gene lookup returns CDR1 MNHEY and CDR2 SVGAGI. Trimming cost V 0 bases and J 3 bases, with 15 bases left between them. The CDR3 contains 16 residues. CDR3: CASSYSGASPHYEQYF. CDR3 nucleotides: TGTGCCAGCAGTTACTCGGGGGCTAGCCCCCACTACGAGCAGTACTTC.

The rearrangement links TRBV19 to TRBJ1-2; D is perhaps TRBD1 (5 bases). CDR1 LNHDA and CDR2 SQIVND come from the germline V gene (reference sequence). CDR3 size: 14 residues. Trimming cost V 5 bases and J 4 bases, with 14 bases left between them. In DNA form, the CDR3 reads TGTGCCAGTAGTCGTGGACACCTCTCCTATGGCTACACCTTC. Amino acids: CASSRGHLSYGYTF.

This sequence joins TRBV20-1 and TRBJ1-2, with unresolved D. V lost 1 base and J 7 bases, leaving 7 bases between the germline ends. CDR1 and CDR2 from the germline V gene are DFQATT and SNEGSKA (reference sequence). The CDR3 contains 11 residues. The CDR3 reads CSARGSSGYTF. The CDR3 nucleotides read TGCAGTGCTAGAGGTTCGAGTGGCTACACCTTC.

This chain connects TRBV9 to TRBJ1-6; D gene unclear. Germline CDR1 reads SGDLS; CDR2 reads YYNGEE. The CDR3 contains 17 residues. Trimming removed 2 bases from V and 8 bases from J, with 20 bases in between. The CDR3 reads CASSVSPGSGGDSPLHF. The CDR3 DNA is TGTGCCAGCAGCGTTAGTCCGGGATCAGGCGGGGATTCACCCCTCCACTTT.

This clone was detected a few times. This sequence joins TRBV3-1 (or the pseudogene TRBV3-2) and TRBJ1-1; D is uncertain. This CDR3 comprises 14 residues. V was shortened by 4 bases and J by 1 base, with 10 bases between the two germline ends. Germline V CDR1 and CDR2: LGHDT, YNNKEL (reference sequence). CDR3 coding DNA: TGTGCCAGCAGCCCGGAGGGTGGGAACACTGAAGCTTTCTTT. This sequence encodes CASSPEGGNTEAFF.

Details on this clone: This is likely a read error, given that the CDR3 carries no conserved phenylalanine or tryptophan at its end. The DNA is left out, because the CDR3 cannot be placed on it with certainty; the CDR3 is given as TCRdb lists it. The V gene is TRBV28, the J gene TRBJ2-7; the listed D gene, TRBD1, was not tested against the DNA. Both ends counted, the CDR3 spans 13 residues. The germline gives CDR1 MDHEN, CDR2 SYDVKM. Here the CDR3 reads CASSLLVQGQLWL.

V gene TRBV3-1 (or the pseudogene TRBV3-2) combines with J gene TRBJ2-4; TRBD2 aligns across 9 bases. CDR3 length: 15 residues. Germline V gene lookup returns CDR1 LGHDT and CDR2 YNNKEL (reference sequence). V gave up 3 bases and J gave up 8 bases; unmatched junction bases: 8. The CDR3 sequence: CASSHMRGGKDIQYF. The CDR3 DNA reads as TGTGCCAGCAGCCATATGCGGGGGGGTAAGGACATTCAGTACTTC.

This clone was observed once. DNA for the CDR3: TGTGCCAGCAGCGTTCAGGTCACCGGGGAGCTGTTTTTT. It codes for CASSVQVTGELFF. V usage is TRBV2 and J usage is TRBJ2-2; D unresolved. The germline V gene encodes CDR1 SNHLY and CDR2 FYNNEI. CDR3 length: 13 amino acids. The V gene lost 6 bases and the J gene lost 4 bases, with 9 bases spanning the gap.

The rearrangement joins TRBV12-3 or TRBV12-4 to TRBJ1-1; D call uncertain. The CDR3 length is 13 residues. V gave up 7 bases and J gave up 0 bases, with 9 bases separating them. Here the CDR3 reads CASKAGMNTEAFF. CDR3 in DNA: TGTGCCAGCAAAGCGGGAATGAACACTGAAGCTTTCTTT.

The rearrangement links TRBV7-9 to TRBJ2-7; possible D gene TRBD2, 5 bases. Trimming left V 6 bases short and J 4 bases short, with 22 bases between. Germline CDR1 reads SEHNR; CDR2 reads FQNEAQ (reference sequence). The CDR3 covers 16 residues. The CDR3 coding sequence is TGTGCCAGCAGTCCCCCCTTGAGCGGTTCAGGTTACGAGCAGTACTTC. Its protein is CASSPPLSGSGYEQYF.

The chain employs TRBV7-9 and TRBJ1-1; 8 nucleotides align to TRBD1. The germline gives CDR1 SEHNR, CDR2 FQNEAQ (reference sequence). V shed 1 base, J shed 1 base, and the junction held 2 bases outside the gene matches. The CDR3 covers 15 residues. CDR3 DNA: TGTGCCAGCAGCTTAGACAGGGGGGCGAACACTGAAGCTTTCTTT. This codes for CASSLDRGANTEAFF.

The chain couples TRBV5-8 to TRBJ2-5, with 10 bases aligning to TRBD2. The CDR3 covers 18 residues. Germline lookup yields CDR1 SGHTS and CDR2 YDEGEE. With V trimmed by 0 bases and J by 7 bases, 15 bases remained unmatched. CDR3 loop: CASSLGISSGRSRGTQYF. The CDR3 DNA is TGTGCCAGCAGCTTGGGTATTAGTAGCGGGAGGTCCCGAGGGACCCAGTACTTC.

The CDR3 is CASSPQGQYF. DNA for the CDR3: TGTGCCAGCAGTCCCCAGGGGCAGTACTTC. The chain uses TRBV28 and TRBJ2-7, with D perhaps matching TRBD1 (5 bases). CDR3 length: 10 residues. V lost 5 bases and J lost 9, with 8 bases in between. Germline assignment: CDR1 MDHEN and CDR2 SYDVKM.

The chain links TRBV12-3 or TRBV12-4 to TRBJ2-5; D is unclear. V was clipped by 5 bases and J by 5 bases, with 6 bases between them. This CDR3 is built from 11 residues. The CDR3: CASSNYETQYF. DNA for the CDR3: TGTGCCAGCAGTAATTATGAGACCCAGTACTTC.

The rearrangement uses TRBV28 and TRBJ1-6; D may be TRBD1 (6 bases). In germline, CDR1 is MDHEN, CDR2 SYDVKM. The CDR3 sequence is 14 residues long. Trimming removed 3 bases from V and 8 bases from J, with 11 bases in between. The chain's CDR3 is CASSFRTEYSPLHF. CDR3 bases: TGTGCCAGCAGTTTTAGGACAGAGTATTCACCCCTCCACTTT.

The chain uses TRBV12-3 or TRBV12-4 and TRBJ2-3; 8 nucleotides agree with TRBD1. With V trimmed by 3 bases and J by 5 bases, 1 base remained unmatched. The length of the CDR3 is 13 residues. The CDR3 sequence: CASSFGQGDTQYF. In DNA form, the CDR3 reads TGTGCCAGCAGTTTCGGACAGGGAGATACGCAGTATTTT.

This clone has just a few counts. The genes are TRBV6-5 and TRBJ2-5; 8 bases match TRBD1. This CDR3 is 16 amino acids long. The trim removed 0 bases at V and 4 bases at J, leaving 7 bases unmatched. The germline CDR1 and CDR2 sequences are MNHEY and SVGAGI. CDR3 bases: TGTGCCAGCAGTTACTCTGCTCGCGGACAGGGAGAGACCCAGTACTTC. This gives the protein CASSYSARGQGETQYF.

As DNA, the CDR3 is TGCGCCAGCAGTGAGTCAAGGAGGGGCGAGCAGTACTTC. It yields the protein CASSESRRGEQYF. The gene calls are TRBV10-2 and TRBJ2-7; possible D gene TRBD2, 6 bases. The CDR3 contains 13 residues. Trimming left V 0 bases short and J 6 bases short, with 9 bases between. Germline CDR1 and CDR2: WSHSY and SAAADI.

The CDR3 nucleotides read TGTGCCAGCAGTTACTCGTGGACAGGCCGGGACTCGGGGCAGTACTTC. Amino acids: CASSYSWTGRDSGQYF. The chain joins TRBV6-5 to TRBJ2-7, with a possible D match to TRBD1 (7 bases). Germline values: CDR1 MNHEY, CDR2 SVGAGI. The CDR3 has 16 residues. V was shortened by 0 bases and J by 9 bases, with 21 bases between the two germline ends.

The V call is TRBV15, the J call TRBJ2-1; 12 nucleotides agree with TRBD2. In germline, CDR1 is LNHNV, CDR2 YYDKDF (reference sequence). J was trimmed by 5 bases and V by 3 bases; bases with no gene match: 5. This CDR3 contains 16 residues. The CDR3: CATSSPTSGGNNEQFF. DNA of the CDR3: TGTGCCACCAGCAGTCCTACTAGCGGGGGGAACAATGAGCAGTTCTTC.

This chain uses TRBV5-4 with TRBJ1-4; TRBD1 matches 11 bases. Trimming removed 4 bases from V and 7 bases from J; junction bases left unmatched: 9. In germline, CDR1 is SGHNT, CDR2 YYREEE (reference sequence). The CDR3 loop spans 16 amino acids. Here the CDR3 reads CASSEKPGQGGEKLFF. The DNA for the CDR3 is TGTGCCAGCAGCGAAAAACCGGGACAGGGGGGTGAAAAACTGTTTTTT.

The chain carries TRBV5-8 and TRBJ1-1, with TRBD1 matching over 8 bases. This CDR3 comprises 13 residues. Germline V gene data show CDR1 as SGHTS and CDR2 as YDEGEE. With 5 bases clipped from V and 10 bases from J, the junction kept 10 bases outside the gene matches. The CDR3 coding sequence is TGTGCCAGCAGTCCCAGGGGGCGCATTGGAGCTTTCTTT. Translating it yields CASSPRGRIGAFF.

The chain couples TRBV27 to TRBJ2-1, with D tentatively TRBD1 (5 bases). CDR1 is MNHEY and CDR2 is SMNVEV in the germline V gene (reference sequence). V was trimmed by 2 bases and J by 3 bases, leaving 8 bases between them. This CDR3 region has 14 residues. The CDR3 DNA is TGTGCCAGCAGTTTAGACAGCCACTACAATGAGCAGTTCTTC. Protein: CASSLDSHYNEQFF.

The V and J genes are TRBV30 and TRBJ2-7; D gene uncertain. The CDR3 spans 11 residues. Germline CDR1 reads GTSNPN; CDR2 reads SVGIG (reference sequence). With 8 bases removed from V and 0 bases from J, the gap between germline ends came to 8 bases. The CDR3 DNA follows: TGTGCCCTTGCCAGCTCCTACGAGCAGTACTTC. The encoded protein is CALASSYEQYF.

This clone showed up just once. V and J are TRBV6-1 and TRBJ2-2, with 10 bases that match TRBD1. Germline V lookup: CDR1 MNHNS, CDR2 SASEGT. The CDR3 has 16 amino acids. Germline trimming cut 4 bases from V and 5 bases from J; bases unmatched to any gene: 7. The CDR3 nucleotides read TGTGCCAGCAGTGTTTTAGCGGGACAGGGGACCGGGGAGCTGTTTTTT. Translated, it gives CASSVLAGQGTGELFF.

V and J are TRBV6-2 or TRBV6-3 and TRBJ2-3; 9 nucleotides agree with TRBD2. With V trimmed by 4 bases and J by 6 bases, 11 bases remained unmatched. Germline CDR1 and CDR2: MNHEY and SVGEGT. The CDR3 runs 16 residues. The CDR3 DNA reads TGTGCCAGCAGTTTGGAAGCGGGGGGTTTAATGGATACGCAGTATTTT. It codes for CASSLEAGGLMDTQYF.

This chain connects TRBV13 to TRBJ2-1; 12 bases are a match to TRBD2. This CDR3 is 14 amino acids long. V shed 4 bases, J shed 5 bases, and the junction held 0 bases outside the gene matches. CDR1 is PRHDT, CDR2 FYEKMQ, per germline (reference sequence). DNA for the CDR3: TGTGCCAGCAGCTCTAGCGGGGGGGACAATGAGCAGTTCTTC. Its translation is CASSSSGGDNEQFF.